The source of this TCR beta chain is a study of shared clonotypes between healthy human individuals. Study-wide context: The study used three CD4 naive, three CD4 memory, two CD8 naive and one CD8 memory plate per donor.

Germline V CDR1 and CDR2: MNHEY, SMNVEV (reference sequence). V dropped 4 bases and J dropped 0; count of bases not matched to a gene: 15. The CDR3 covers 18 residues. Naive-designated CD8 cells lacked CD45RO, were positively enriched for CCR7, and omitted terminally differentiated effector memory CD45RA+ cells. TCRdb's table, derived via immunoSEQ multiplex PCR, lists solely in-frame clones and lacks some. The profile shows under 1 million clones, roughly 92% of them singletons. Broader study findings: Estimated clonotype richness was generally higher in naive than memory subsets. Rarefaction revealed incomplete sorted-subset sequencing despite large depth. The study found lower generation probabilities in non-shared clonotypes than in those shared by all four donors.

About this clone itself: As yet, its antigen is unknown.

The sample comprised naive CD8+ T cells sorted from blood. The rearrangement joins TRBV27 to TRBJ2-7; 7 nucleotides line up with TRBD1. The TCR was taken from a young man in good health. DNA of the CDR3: TGTGCCAGCAGTTCCCTCTTGGGGGACAGAAACCCCTCCTACGAGCAGTACTTC. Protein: CASSSLLGDRNPSYEQYF.